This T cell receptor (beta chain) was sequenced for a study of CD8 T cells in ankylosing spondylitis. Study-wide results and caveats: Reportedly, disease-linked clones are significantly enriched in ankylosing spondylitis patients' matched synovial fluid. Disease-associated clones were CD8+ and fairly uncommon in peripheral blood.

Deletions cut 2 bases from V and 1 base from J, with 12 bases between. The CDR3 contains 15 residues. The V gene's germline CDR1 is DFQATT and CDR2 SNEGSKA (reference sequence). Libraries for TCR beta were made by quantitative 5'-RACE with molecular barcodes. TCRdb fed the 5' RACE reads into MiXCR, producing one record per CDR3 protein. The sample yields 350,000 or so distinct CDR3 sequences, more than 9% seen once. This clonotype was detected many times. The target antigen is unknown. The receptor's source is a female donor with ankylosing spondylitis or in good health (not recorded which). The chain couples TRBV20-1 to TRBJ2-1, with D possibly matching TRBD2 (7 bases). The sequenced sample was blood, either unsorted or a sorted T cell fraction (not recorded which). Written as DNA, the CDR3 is TGCAGTGCTAGAAATGGGAGGGGGTCCTACAATGAGCAGTTCTTC. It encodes CSARNGRGSYNEQFF.